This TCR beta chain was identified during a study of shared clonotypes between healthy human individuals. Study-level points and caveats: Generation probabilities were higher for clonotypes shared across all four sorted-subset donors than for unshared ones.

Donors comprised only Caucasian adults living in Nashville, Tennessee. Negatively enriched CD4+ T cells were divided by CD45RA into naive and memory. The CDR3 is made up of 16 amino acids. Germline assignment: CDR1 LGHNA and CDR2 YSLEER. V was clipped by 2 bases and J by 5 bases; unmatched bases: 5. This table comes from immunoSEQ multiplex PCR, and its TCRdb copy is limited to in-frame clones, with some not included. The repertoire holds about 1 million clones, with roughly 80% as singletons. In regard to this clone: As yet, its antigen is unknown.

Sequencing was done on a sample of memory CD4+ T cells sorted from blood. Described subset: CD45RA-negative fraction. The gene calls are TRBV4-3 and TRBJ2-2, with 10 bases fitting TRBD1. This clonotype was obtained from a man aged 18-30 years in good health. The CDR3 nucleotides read TGCGCCAGCAGCCAAAAGACAGGGGGCTCGACCGGGGAGCTGTTTTTT. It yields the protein CASSQKTGGSTGELFF.